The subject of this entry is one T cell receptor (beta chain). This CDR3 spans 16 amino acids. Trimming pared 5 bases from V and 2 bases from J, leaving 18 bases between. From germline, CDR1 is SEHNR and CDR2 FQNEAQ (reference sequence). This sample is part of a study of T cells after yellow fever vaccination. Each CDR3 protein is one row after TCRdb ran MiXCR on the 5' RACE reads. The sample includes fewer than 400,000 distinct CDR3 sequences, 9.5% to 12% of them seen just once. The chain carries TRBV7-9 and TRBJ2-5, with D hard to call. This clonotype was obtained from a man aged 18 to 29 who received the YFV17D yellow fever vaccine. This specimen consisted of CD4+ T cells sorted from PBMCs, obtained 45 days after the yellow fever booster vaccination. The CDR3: CASSPRSMMIQETQYF. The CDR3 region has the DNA TGTGCCAGCAGCCCCAGGAGCATGATGATTCAAGAGACCCAGTACTTC.